This T cell receptor beta chain was sequenced during a study of naive and memory T cell subsets. Points from the study as a whole: In naive cells, over 85% of TCR sequences were seen only once.

The CDR3 contains 15 residues. From germline, CDR1 is MNHNS and CDR2 SASEGT. Trimming shortened V by 2 bases and J by 2 bases, and 11 bases separated the two germline ends. Both TRBC1 and TRBC2 were covered by a beta constant-region primer of two equimolar oligonucleotides. TCRdb re-analysed the UMI-ligation and nested PCR reads in MiXCR, keeping a single row per CDR3 protein. The data contain some 150,000 distinct CDR3 sequences, about a sixth of them singletons. This clonotype has ten or more counts. What it binds is not known. Material: naive CD4+ T cells from blood. V gene TRBV6-1 combines with J gene TRBJ2-3; TRBD1 might be the D (5 bases). This TCR was recovered from a human donor in good health. The CDR3 is CASSERTRHTDTQYF. CDR3 coding DNA: TGTGCCAGCAGTGAAAGGACAAGACACACAGATACGCAGTATTTT.